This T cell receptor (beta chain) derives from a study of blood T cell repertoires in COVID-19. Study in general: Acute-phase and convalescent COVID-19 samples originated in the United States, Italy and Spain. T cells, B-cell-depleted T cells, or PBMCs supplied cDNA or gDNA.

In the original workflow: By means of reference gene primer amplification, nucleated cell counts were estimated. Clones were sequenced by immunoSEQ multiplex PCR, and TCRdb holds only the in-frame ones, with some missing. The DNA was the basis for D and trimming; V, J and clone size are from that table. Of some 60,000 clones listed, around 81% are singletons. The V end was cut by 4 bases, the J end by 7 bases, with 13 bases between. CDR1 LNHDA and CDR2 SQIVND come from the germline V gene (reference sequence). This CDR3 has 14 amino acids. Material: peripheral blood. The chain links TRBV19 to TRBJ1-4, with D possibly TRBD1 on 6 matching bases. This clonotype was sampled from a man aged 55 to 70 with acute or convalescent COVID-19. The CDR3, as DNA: TGTGCCAGTAGTAGGGGGCAGATGGGTGAAAAACTGTTTTTT. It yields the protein CASSRGQMGEKLFF. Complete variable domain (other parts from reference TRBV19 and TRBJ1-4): DGGITQSPKYLFRKEGQNVTLSCEQNLNHDAMYWYRQDPGQGLRLIYYSQIVNDFQKGDIAEGYSVSREKKESFPLTVTSAQKNPTAFYLCASSRGQMGEKLFFGSGTQLSVL.